This T cell receptor beta chain was obtained from a study of T cell repertoires in cytomegalovirus infection. As for the study in general: Public TCR beta signatures marked donors with CMV infection and the matching HLA.

The CDR3 has 16 residues. V dropped 1 base and J dropped 0 bases, with 7 bases sitting between them. CDR1 is LGHDT, CDR2 YNNKEL, per germline (reference sequence). TCRdb processed the reads anew with MiXCR; each CDR3 protein has one entry. Found here are over 450,000 distinct CDR3 sequences, about 11% of them singletons; the top ten hold roughly 10%. At least ten counts were recorded for this clonotype. Its antigen is unidentified. Study-wide results and caveats: Identification of carriers of CMV plus the relevant HLA was achieved through cumulative public TCR beta family frequency. CMV-specific HLA-C-restricted TCR beta clonotypes dominated the ex vivo response.

The sequence came from a human donor in good health (CMV status not recorded). Some clones in this sample may be carry-over from other donors' samples. The rearrangement uses TRBV3-1 and TRBJ2-6; D gene unclear. The sequencing sample was made of PBMCs. CDR3 residues: CASSQGRDSGANVLTF. CDR3 DNA: TGTGCCAGCAGCCAAGGGAGAGACTCTGGGGCCAACGTCCTGACTTTC. The full variable domain, completed using reference TRBV3-1 and TRBJ2-6, is DTAVSQTPKYLVTQMGNDKSIKCEQNLGHDTMYWYKQDSKKFLKIMFSYNNKELIINETVPNRFSPKSPDKAHLNLHINSLELGDSAVYFCASSQGRDSGANVLTFGAGSRLTVL.